This T cell receptor (beta chain) was observed in a study of T-cell memory formation after mild COVID-19. Study results and limitations: Cross-reactive memory apparently joined, as some responding clones appeared in pre-infection memory.

TCRdb re-derived calls from the 5' RACE reads in MiXCR, one entry per CDR3 protein. The sample has 350,000 to 450,000 distinct CDR3 sequences, roughly a quarter seen once. Looked up from germline, CDR1 is MNHEY and CDR2 is SVGEGT. Trimming removed 8 bases at V and 4 bases at J, with 21 bases between. This CDR3 has 16 residues. About this clonotype itself: Antigen unknown.

V and J are TRBV6-2 or TRBV6-3 and TRBJ1-5; D is perhaps TRBD1 (5 bases). The receptor was isolated from an adult woman who had mild COVID-19 (a few samples of this study predate the infection). Cell type and time point are not known. The specimen was PBMCs or a T cell subset sorted from them (not recorded which). The chain's CDR3 is CASGAPARTINQPQHF. The CDR3 bases are TGTGCCAGCGGGGCACCCGCGCGGACAATTAATCAGCCCCAGCATTTT.